The 28 T cell receptor beta chains reported below all come from one sample, sequenced in a study of blood T cell repertoires in COVID-19. Libraries were prepared by immunoSEQ multiplex PCR; TCRdb keeps only in-frame clonotypes and omits some of them. This sample has 90,000 or so clones, with around nine tenths found just once. Sequencing was carried out using peripheral blood. The origin of the receptors is a woman between 65 and 79 years old with acute or convalescent COVID-19.

V and J are TRBV28 and TRBJ1-5, with 10 positions matching TRBD1. Germline trimming cut 5 bases from V and 7 bases from J; bases unmatched to any gene: 8. The CDR3 runs to 15 residues. Germline V gene data show CDR1 as MDHEN and CDR2 as SYDVKM. The CDR3 bases are TGTGCCAGCAGTGCCTCGACAGGGGGCGGGCAGCCCCAGCATTTT. It specifies CASSASTGGGQPQHF.

The chain links TRBV11-3 to TRBJ2-1; TRBD1 matches 9 bases. CDR1 is SGHNT and CDR2 is YENEEA in the germline V gene. The V segment lost 5 bases and the J segment 3 bases; nucleotides outside the gene matches: 2. The CDR3 spans 14 residues. The CDR3 bases are TGTGCCAGCAGCGCGGGACAGGGCTACAATGAGCAGTTCTTC. Protein sequence: CASSAGQGYNEQFF.

This chain links TRBV10-3 with TRBJ1-5, with 8 bases lining up with TRBD1. The CDR3 consists of 15 residues. Germline-derived CDR1 and CDR2 are ENHRY and SYGVKD. With V trimmed by 10 bases and J by 2 bases, 10 bases remained unmatched. The CDR3 nucleotides read TGTGCCAGCGGAAAACAGGGGGAAGGCAATCAGCCCCAGCATTTT. Translating gives CASGKQGEGNQPQHF.

The rearrangement uses TRBV5-1 and TRBJ1-6; 7 bases are a match to TRBD1. The CDR3 runs to 15 residues. Unmatched junction bases numbered 8, after V lost 4 bases and J lost 7 bases. Per germline, CDR1 SGHRS and CDR2 YFSETQ. The CDR3 DNA reads as TGCGCCAGCAGCACCTCCGGGACAGAAAATTCACCCCTCCACTTT. Residues: CASSTSGTENSPLHF.

This chain uses TRBV11-2 with TRBJ1-3; 7 bases align to TRBD1. This CDR3 contains 17 residues. Germline values: CDR1 SGHAT, CDR2 FQNNGV. V was pared by 5 bases and J by 8 bases, with 18 bases of the junction left unmatched. The CDR3 region is CASSNRVGGTVVDTIYF. Written as DNA, the CDR3 is TGTGCCAGCAGCAATCGCGTCGGTGGGACAGTCGTCGACACCATATATTTT. The entire variable domain, with the rest obtained from reference TRBV11-2 and TRBJ1-3, is as follows: EAGVAQSPRYKIIEKRQSVAFWCNPISGHATLYWYQQILGQGPKLLIQFQNNGVVDDSQLPKDRFSAERLKGVDSTLKIQPAKLEDSAVYLCASSNRVGGTVVDTIYFGEGSWLTVV.

About this clone: The sample carries other DNA sequences with the same CDR3. V is TRBV18 and J is TRBJ2-1; 12 bases line up with TRBD2. The V gene end was trimmed by 3 bases and the J gene end by 5 bases; junction bases not matched to a gene: 2. This CDR3 has 15 residues. Germline assignment: CDR1 KGHSH and CDR2 LQKENI. The CDR3 is CASSPLAGGNNEQFF. In nucleotides, the CDR3 is TGTGCCAGCTCACCCCTAGCGGGAGGGAACAATGAGCAGTTCTTC.

The gene calls are TRBV2 and TRBJ1-6, with 8 bases identical to TRBD1. This CDR3 contains 15 residues. Looked up from germline, CDR1 is SNHLY and CDR2 is FYNNEI. The trim removed 2 bases at V and 7 bases at J, leaving 4 bases unmatched. The CDR3: CASSERGTGNSPLHF. CDR3 DNA sequence: TGTGCCAGCAGTGAAAGGGGGACAGGCAATTCACCCCTCCACTTT.

This clone showed up just once. V and J are TRBV6-5 and TRBJ2-1, with 15 bases aligning to TRBD2. The J segment lost 14 bases and the V segment lost 2 bases, leaving 7 bases of the junction unmatched. CDR1 and CDR2 (germline): MNHEY, SVGAGI. The CDR3 is made up of 15 amino acids. CDR3 DNA: TGTGCCAGCAGTTACACGGGGACTAGCGGGAGGAGAGAGTTCTTC. This sequence encodes CASSYTGTSGRREFF.

The chain combines TRBV9 with TRBJ2-2; D uncertain. CDR3 size: 15 residues. The V end was cut by 3 bases, the J end by 2 bases, with 11 bases between. Germline V gene data show CDR1 as SGDLS and CDR2 as YYNGEE. The CDR3 nucleotides read TGTGCCAGCAGCGCTTCTAGAGGAAACACCGGGGAGCTGTTTTTT. It is translated as CASSASRGNTGELFF.

The V gene is TRBV4-1, the J gene TRBJ1-5, with a possible D match to TRBD1 (6 bases). Germline V gives CDR1 MGHRA, CDR2 YSYEKL. Trimming stripped 3 bases from V and 10 bases from J, with 13 bases between. The CDR3 spans 13 residues. The CDR3 nucleotides are TGCGCCAGCAGCCAGACCGGGGGGCCCCCCCAGCATTTT. Amino acid sequence: CASSQTGGPPQHF.

This clone was counted once. The chain joins TRBV10-3 to TRBJ2-1, with D perhaps matching TRBD2 (5 bases). The germline V gene has CDR1 ENHRY and CDR2 SYGVKD. Trimming cost V 3 bases and J 7 bases, with 16 bases left between them. The CDR3 contains 15 residues. As DNA, the CDR3 is TGTGCCATCAGTGATCCCGGTCACGGCGGGAATGAGCAGTTCTTC. As protein: CAISDPGHGGNEQFF.

This chain connects TRBV28 to TRBJ2-1; 11 bases align to TRBD2. Looked up from germline, CDR1 is MDHEN and CDR2 is SYDVKM. The J segment lost 7 bases and the V segment lost 6 bases, leaving 14 bases of the junction unmatched. CDR3 length: 17 amino acids. CDR3 sequence: CASRSSGRANRYNEQFF. The CDR3 DNA reads as TGTGCCAGCAGAAGTAGCGGGAGGGCAAATAGGTATAATGAGCAGTTCTTC.

The J gene is TRBJ2-3, the V gene TRBV11-2; D perhaps matches TRBD2 (5 bases). The CDR3 consists of 18 residues. Germline values: CDR1 SGHAT, CDR2 FQNNGV. The V gene lost 5 bases and the J gene lost 0 bases, with 21 bases spanning the gap. CDR3 residues: CASSPRLYKIVSTDTQYF. CDR3 DNA: TGTGCCAGCAGCCCCAGACTATATAAGATCGTTAGCACAGATACGCAGTATTTT.

DNA of the CDR3: TGTGCCTGGAGGGGATGGGGCAATAATTCACCCCTCCACTTT. It is translated as CAWRGWGNNSPLHF. The rearrangement links TRBV30 to TRBJ1-6; D is possibly TRBD1 (5 bases). Trimming pared 3 bases from V and 5 bases from J, leaving 11 bases between. The CDR3 runs 14 residues. Germline V CDR1 and CDR2: GTSNPN, SVGIG (reference sequence).

The V gene is TRBV19, the J gene TRBJ1-2, with 7 bases aligning to TRBD1. This CDR3 has 15 amino acids. From germline, CDR1 is LNHDA and CDR2 SQIVND (reference sequence). V shed 2 bases, J shed 3 bases, and the junction held 6 bases outside the gene matches. CDR3 sequence reads: CASSIIRGGDYGYTF. CDR3 DNA: TGTGCCAGTAGTATAATCCGAGGGGGCGACTATGGCTACACCTTC.

The rearrangement links TRBV28 to TRBJ1-5, with 7 bases that match TRBD1. This CDR3 has 16 residues. Germline CDR1 is MDHEN and CDR2 is SYDVKM. Trimming at V came to 5 bases and at J to 7 bases, leaving 14 bases not matched to a gene. The CDR3 sequence is CASSPNRQGQDQPQHF. The CDR3 DNA sequence: TGTGCCAGCAGTCCAAACCGACAGGGCCAAGACCAGCCCCAGCATTTT.

This rearrangement joins TRBV29-1 to TRBJ2-5; tentatively, D is TRBD2 (7 bases). Germline V CDR1 and CDR2: SQVTM, ANQGSEA. V was trimmed by 4 bases and J by 5 bases, leaving 11 bases between them. CDR3 length: 12 amino acids. CDR3 nucleotides: TGCAGCGTTGGGGGGGGGCCGGAGACCCAGTACTTC. Translated: CSVGGGPETQYF.

This chain uses TRBV19 with TRBJ1-3, with 7 bases lining up with TRBD1. CDR3 length: 14 amino acids. J was trimmed by 2 bases and V by 5 bases; bases with no gene match: 3. The germline V gene has CDR1 LNHDA and CDR2 SQIVND (reference sequence). The CDR3 spells CASSPTGAGNTIYF. CDR3 nucleotides: TGTGCCAGTAGTCCCACAGGGGCTGGAAACACCATATATTTT.

The CDR3 bases are TGTGCCAGCAGCTCTGGAGAGGATGGAGTACAGGGCAAAGAGACCCAGTACTTC. Encoded protein: CASSSGEDGVQGKETQYF. The chain joins TRBV11-2 to TRBJ2-5; a weak D match, TRBD1 (6 bases). The CDR3 contains 18 residues. Germline assignment: CDR1 SGHAT and CDR2 FQNNGV. V was pared by 4 bases and J by 3 bases, with 24 bases between.

V is TRBV5-4 and J is TRBJ2-1; TRBD2 agrees at 10 bases. Germline V gene lookup returns CDR1 SGHNT and CDR2 YYREEE (reference sequence). The CDR3 loop spans 16 amino acids. V gave up 4 bases and J gave up 4 bases; unmatched junction bases: 8. CDR3 sequence reads: CASSPRASGGYNEQFF. DNA for the CDR3: TGTGCCAGCAGCCCGAGGGCTAGCGGGGGATACAATGAGCAGTTCTTC.

This chain connects TRBV4-2 to TRBJ2-5; TRBD1 matches at 12 bases. CDR3 length: 19 amino acids. Germline CDR1 and CDR2: LGHNA and YNFKEQ. The junction had 9 bases not matched to a gene; V was cut back by 0 bases and J by 1 base. The DNA for the CDR3 is TGTGCCAGCAGCCAAGAGGGGGCCGGGACAGGGGGCCTCCAAGAGACCCAGTACTTC. Translating gives CASSQEGAGTGGLQETQYF.

The chain has TRBV6-6 and TRBJ2-1; 11 nucleotides align to TRBD2. J was trimmed by 7 bases and V by 6 bases; bases with no gene match: 23. This CDR3 is 20 amino acids long. CDR1 MNHNY and CDR2 SVGAGI come from the germline V gene (reference sequence). The CDR3 nucleotides are TGTGCCAGCAGCCCCATCCCGGGACTAGCGGACCTGGGGCATTTAAATGAGCAGTTCTTC. It translates to CASSPIPGLADLGHLNEQFF.

This clone has just a few counts. J is TRBJ2-1 and V is TRBV15, with TRBD2 identical over 15 bases. With V trimmed by 5 bases and J by 2 bases, 10 bases remained unmatched. The germline CDR1 and CDR2 sequences are LNHNV and YYDKDF (reference sequence). The CDR3 sequence is 19 residues long. The CDR3 DNA follows: TGTGCCACCAGCTCAAGGACTAGCGGGAGGGCTTTAACCTACAATGAGCAGTTCTTC. Translation gives CATSSRTSGRALTYNEQFF.

This chain uses TRBV5-1 with TRBJ2-2; TRBD2 matches at 12 bases. V was clipped by 4 bases and J by 8 bases; unmatched bases: 9. CDR3 length: 16 residues. Germline lookup yields CDR1 SGHRS and CDR2 YFSETQ. The CDR3 loop is CASSQPSGRAVGELFF. The CDR3 coding sequence is TGCGCCAGCAGCCAACCTAGCGGGAGGGCCGTGGGGGAGCTGTTTTTT.

V is TRBV24-1 and J is TRBJ1-5, with D perhaps TRBD1 (5 bases). Germline lookup yields CDR1 KGHDR and CDR2 SFDVKD. The CDR3 has 14 amino acids. The ends were cut back, 1 base at V and 4 bases at J, with 7 bases in the middle. CDR3 DNA sequence: TGTGCCACCAGTGATTTCGGGGGTAATCAGCCCCAGCATTTT. This encodes CATSDFGGNQPQHF.

The V call is TRBV11-1, the J call TRBJ1-2; weak D call: TRBD1 (6 bases). This CDR3 comprises 13 residues. Germline V gene sequence: CDR1 SGHAT, CDR2 FQDESV (reference sequence). Trimming left V 8 bases short and J 0 bases short, with 10 bases between. For the CDR3, the DNA is TGTGCCAGCGCCGGACAGTCTAACTATGGCTACACCTTC. It translates to CASAGQSNYGYTF.

This chain uses TRBV7-2 with TRBJ2-7; 11 bases map to TRBD2. Germline CDR1 SGHTA, CDR2 FQGNSA. This CDR3 is built from 13 residues. The V segment lost 5 bases and the J segment 7 bases; nucleotides outside the gene matches: 4. CDR3 sequence (DNA): TGTGCCAGCAGCCAGGGACTAGCGGTAGAGCAGTACTTC. This sequence encodes CASSQGLAVEQYF.

This clone was seen only once. The chain has TRBV19 and TRBJ1-1; TRBD1 matches at 7 bases. In germline, CDR1 is LNHDA, CDR2 SQIVND (reference sequence). Trimming took 7 bases from V and 4 from J; bases not matched to a gene: 15. This CDR3 contains 16 residues. CDR3 nucleotide sequence: TGTGCCAGTAAGGGCGCGACAGGGTTGTTCGGCACTGAAGCTTTCTTT. Amino acid sequence: CASKGATGLFGTEAFF.